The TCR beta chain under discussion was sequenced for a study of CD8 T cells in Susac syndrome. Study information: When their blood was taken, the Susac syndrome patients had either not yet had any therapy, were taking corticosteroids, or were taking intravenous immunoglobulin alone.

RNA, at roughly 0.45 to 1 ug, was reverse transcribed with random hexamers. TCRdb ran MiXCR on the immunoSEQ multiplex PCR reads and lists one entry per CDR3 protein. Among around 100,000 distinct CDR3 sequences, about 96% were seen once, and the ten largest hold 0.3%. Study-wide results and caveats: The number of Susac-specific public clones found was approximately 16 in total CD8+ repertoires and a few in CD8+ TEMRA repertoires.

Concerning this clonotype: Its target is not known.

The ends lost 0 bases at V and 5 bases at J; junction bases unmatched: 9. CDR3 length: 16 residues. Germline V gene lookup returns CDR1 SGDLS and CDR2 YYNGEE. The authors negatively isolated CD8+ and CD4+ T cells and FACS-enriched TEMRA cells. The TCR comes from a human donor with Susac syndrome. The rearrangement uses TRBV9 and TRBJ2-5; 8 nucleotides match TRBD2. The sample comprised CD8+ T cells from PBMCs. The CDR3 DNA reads TGTGCCAGCAGCGTAGCTACCTTAGCGGGAACGGAGACCCAGTACTTC. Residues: CASSVATLAGTETQYF.